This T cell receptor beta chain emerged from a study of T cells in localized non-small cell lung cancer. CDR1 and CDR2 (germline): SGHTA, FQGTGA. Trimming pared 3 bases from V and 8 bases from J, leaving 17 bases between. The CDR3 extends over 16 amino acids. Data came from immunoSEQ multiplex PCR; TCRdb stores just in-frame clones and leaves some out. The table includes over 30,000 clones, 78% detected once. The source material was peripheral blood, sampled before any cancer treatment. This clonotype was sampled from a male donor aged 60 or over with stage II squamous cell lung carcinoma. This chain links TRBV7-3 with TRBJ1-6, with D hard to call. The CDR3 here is CASSLDGGAGDSPLHF. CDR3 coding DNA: TGTGCCAGCAGCTTGGATGGAGGAGCAGGCGATTCACCCCTCCACTTT.